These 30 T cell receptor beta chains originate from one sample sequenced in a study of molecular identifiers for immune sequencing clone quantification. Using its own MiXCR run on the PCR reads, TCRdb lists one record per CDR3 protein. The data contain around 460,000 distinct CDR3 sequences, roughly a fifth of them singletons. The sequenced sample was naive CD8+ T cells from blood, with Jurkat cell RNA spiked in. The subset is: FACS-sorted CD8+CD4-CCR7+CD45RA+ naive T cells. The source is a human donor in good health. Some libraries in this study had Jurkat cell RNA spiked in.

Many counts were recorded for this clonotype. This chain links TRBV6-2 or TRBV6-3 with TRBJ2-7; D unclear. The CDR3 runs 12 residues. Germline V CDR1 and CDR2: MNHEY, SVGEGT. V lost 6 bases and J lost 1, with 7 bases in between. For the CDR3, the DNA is TGTGCCAGCAGCCACGGGTCCTACGAGCAGTACTTC. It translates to CASSHGSYEQYF.

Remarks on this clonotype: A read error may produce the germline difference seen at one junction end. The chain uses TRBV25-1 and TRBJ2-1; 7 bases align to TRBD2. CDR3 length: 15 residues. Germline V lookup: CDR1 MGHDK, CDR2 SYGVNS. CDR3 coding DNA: TGTGCCAGCAGTGGCGGGTTAGCGGGTTACAATGAGCAGCTCTTC. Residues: CASSGGLAGYNEQLF.

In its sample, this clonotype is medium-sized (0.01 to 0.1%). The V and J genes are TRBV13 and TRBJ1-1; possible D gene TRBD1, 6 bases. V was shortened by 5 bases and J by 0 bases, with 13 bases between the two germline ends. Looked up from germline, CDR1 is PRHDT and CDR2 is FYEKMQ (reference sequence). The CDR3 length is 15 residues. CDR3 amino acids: CASSPFGQMNTEAFF. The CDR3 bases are TGTGCCAGCAGCCCCTTCGGACAGATGAACACTGAAGCTTTCTTT.

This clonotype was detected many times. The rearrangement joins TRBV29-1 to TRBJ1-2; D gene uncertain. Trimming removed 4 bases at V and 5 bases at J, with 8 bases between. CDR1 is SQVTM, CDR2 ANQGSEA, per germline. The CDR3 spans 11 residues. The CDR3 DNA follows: TGCAGCGTTGCCACCAATTATGGCTACACCTTC. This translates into CSVATNYGYTF.

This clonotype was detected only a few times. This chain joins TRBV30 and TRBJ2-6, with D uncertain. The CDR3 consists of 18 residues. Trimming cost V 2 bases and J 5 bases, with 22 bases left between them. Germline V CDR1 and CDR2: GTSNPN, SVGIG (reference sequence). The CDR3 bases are TGTGCCTGGAGTAGCACTAAGACCCACGGACCCTGGGCCAACGTCCTGACTTTC. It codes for CAWSSTKTHGPWANVLTF.

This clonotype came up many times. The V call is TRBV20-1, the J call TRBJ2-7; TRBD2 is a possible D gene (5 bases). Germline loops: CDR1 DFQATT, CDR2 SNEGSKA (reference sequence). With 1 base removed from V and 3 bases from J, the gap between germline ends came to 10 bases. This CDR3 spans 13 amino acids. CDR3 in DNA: TGCAGTGCTAGAGGTAACGGGAACTACGAGCAGTACTTC. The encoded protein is CSARGNGNYEQYF.

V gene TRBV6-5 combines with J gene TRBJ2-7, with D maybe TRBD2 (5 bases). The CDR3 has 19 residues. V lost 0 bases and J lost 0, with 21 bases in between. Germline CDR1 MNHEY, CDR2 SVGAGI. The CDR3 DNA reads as TGTGCCAGCAGTTACTCGAGCCGTGGAGCACCGGGGAGCTCCTACGAGCAGTACTTC. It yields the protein CASSYSSRGAPGSSYEQYF.

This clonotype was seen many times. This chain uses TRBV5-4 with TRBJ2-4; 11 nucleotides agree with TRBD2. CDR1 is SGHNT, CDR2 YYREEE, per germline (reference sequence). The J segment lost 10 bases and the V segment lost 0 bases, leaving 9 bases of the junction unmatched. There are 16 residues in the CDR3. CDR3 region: CASSLGLAGPKRIQYF. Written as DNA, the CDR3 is TGTGCCAGCAGCTTGGGACTAGCGGGGCCAAAGAGGATTCAGTACTTC.

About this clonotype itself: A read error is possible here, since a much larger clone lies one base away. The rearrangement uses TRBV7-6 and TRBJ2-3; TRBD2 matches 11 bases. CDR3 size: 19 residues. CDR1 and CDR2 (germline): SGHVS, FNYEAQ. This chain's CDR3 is CASSLEGLAGGLSTDMQYF. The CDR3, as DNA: TGTGCCAGCAGCTTAGAGGGGCTAGCGGGGGGCCTCAGCACAGATATGCAGTATTTT.

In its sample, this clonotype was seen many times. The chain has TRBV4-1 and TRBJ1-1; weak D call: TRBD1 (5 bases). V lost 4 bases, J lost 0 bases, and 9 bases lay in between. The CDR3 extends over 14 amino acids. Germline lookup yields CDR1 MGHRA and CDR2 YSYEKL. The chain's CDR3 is CASSPDTLNTEAFF. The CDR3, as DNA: TGCGCCAGCAGCCCGGACACGTTGAACACTGAAGCTTTCTTT.

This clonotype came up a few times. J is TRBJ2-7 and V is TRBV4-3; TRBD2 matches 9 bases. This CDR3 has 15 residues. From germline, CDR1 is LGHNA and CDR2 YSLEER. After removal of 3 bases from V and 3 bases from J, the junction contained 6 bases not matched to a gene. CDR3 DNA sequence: TGCGCCAGCAGCCAGGACACTAGCGGGTTCTACGAGCAGTACTTC. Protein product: CASSQDTSGFYEQYF.

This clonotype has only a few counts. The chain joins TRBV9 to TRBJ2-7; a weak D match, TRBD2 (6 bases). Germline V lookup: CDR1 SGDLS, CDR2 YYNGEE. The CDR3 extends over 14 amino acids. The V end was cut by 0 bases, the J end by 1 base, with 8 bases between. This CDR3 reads CASSVGGLSYEQYF. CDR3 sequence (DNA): TGTGCCAGCAGCGTAGGGGGACTTTCCTACGAGCAGTACTTC.

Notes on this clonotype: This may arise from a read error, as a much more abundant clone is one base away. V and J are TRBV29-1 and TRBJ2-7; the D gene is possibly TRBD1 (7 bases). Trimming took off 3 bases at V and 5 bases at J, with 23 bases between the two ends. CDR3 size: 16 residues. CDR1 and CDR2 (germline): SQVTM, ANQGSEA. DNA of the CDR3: TGCAGCGTTGAGGAGGGACAGAGAGGGGAGAGGCACGAGCAGTACTTC. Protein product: CSVEEGQRGERHEQYF.

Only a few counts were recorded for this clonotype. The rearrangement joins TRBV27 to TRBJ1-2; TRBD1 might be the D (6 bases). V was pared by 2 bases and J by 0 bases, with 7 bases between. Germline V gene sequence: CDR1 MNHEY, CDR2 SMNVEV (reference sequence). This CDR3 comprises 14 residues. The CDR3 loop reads CASSLRQANYGYTF. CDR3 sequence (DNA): TGTGCCAGCAGTTTAAGACAGGCTAACTATGGCTACACCTTC.

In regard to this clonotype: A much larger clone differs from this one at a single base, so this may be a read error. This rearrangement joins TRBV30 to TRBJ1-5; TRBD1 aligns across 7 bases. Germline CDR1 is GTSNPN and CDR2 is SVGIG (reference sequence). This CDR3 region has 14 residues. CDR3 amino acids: CAWSGGGYNRPQHF. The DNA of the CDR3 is TGTGCCTGGAGCGGAGGGGGCTACAATCGGCCCCAGCATTTT.

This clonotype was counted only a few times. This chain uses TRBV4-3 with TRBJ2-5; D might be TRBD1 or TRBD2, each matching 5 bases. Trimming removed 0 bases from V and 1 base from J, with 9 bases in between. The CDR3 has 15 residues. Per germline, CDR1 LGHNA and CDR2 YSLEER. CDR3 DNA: TGCGCCAGCAGCCAAGAATGGGACGGCCAAGAGACCCAGTACTTC. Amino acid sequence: CASSQEWDGQETQYF.

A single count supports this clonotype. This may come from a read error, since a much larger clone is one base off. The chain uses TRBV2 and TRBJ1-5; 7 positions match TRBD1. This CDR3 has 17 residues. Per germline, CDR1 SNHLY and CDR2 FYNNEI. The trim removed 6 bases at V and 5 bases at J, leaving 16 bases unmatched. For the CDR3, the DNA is TGTGCCAGCAGGGCCCGACAGGGATCGGGAATCGATCAGCCCCAGCATTTT. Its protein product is CASRARQGSGIDQPQHF. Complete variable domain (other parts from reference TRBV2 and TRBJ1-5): EPEVTQTPSHQVTQMGQEVILRCVPISNHLYFYWYRQILGQKVEFLVSFYNNEISEKSEIFDDQFSVERPDGSNFTLKIRSTKLEDSAMYFCASRARQGSGIDQPQHFGDGTRLSIL.

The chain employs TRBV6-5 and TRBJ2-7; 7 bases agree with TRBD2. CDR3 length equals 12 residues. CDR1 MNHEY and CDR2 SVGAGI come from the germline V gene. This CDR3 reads CATSTWGGEQYF. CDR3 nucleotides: TGTGCTACTAGTACATGGGGGGGTGAGCAGTACTTC.

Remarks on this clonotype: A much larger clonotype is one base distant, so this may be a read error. The CDR3 nucleotides read TGTGCCGGCTCGGGGACTAGCAATGAGCAGTTCTTC. This translates into CAGSGTSNEQFF. V is TRBV18 and J is TRBJ2-1; the match to TRBD2 covers 8 bases. The V gene's germline CDR1 is KGHSH and CDR2 LQKENI. This CDR3 is built from 12 residues.

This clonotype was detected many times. The CDR3 nucleotides are TGTGCCAGCAGTTGGTCAGCGGGGTACACAGATACGCAGTATTTT. It encodes CASSWSAGYTDTQYF. This sequence joins TRBV27 and TRBJ2-3; 7 bases agree with TRBD2. The CDR3 length is 15 residues. Germline V gene lookup returns CDR1 MNHEY and CDR2 SMNVEV (reference sequence). V gave up 4 bases and J gave up 2 bases; unmatched junction bases: 6.

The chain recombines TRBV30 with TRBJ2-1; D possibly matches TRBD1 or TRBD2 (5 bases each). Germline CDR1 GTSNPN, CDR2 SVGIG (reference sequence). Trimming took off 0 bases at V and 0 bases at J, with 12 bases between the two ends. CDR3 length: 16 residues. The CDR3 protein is CAWSVRGTDSYNEQFF. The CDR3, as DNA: TGTGCCTGGAGTGTACGTGGGACCGACTCCTACAATGAGCAGTTCTTC.

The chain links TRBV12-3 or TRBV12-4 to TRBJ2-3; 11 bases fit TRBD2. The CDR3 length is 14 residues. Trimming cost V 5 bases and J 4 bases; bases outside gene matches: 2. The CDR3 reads CASSNSGGADTQYF. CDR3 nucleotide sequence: TGTGCCAGCAGTAATAGCGGGGGGGCAGATACGCAGTATTTT.

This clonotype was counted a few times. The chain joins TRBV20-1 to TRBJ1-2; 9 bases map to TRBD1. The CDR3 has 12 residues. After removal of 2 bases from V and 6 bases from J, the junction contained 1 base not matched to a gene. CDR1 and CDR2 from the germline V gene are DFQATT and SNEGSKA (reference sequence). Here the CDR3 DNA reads TGCAGTGCTAGAACAGGGGGCCATGGCTACACCTTC. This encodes CSARTGGHGYTF.

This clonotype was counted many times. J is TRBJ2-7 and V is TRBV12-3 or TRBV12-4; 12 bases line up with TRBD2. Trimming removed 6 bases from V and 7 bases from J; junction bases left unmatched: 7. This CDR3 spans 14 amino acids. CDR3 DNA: TGTGCCAGCAGCACGACTAGCGGGGGACCGGAGCAGTACTTC. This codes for CASSTTSGGPEQYF.

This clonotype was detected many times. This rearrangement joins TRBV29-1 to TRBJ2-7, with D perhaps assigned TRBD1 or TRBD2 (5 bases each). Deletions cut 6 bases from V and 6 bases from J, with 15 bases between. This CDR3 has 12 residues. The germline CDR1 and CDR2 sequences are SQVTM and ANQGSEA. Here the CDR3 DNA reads TGCAGCGTGGGACCAACGAGGGTCGAGCAGTACTTC. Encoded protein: CSVGPTRVEQYF.

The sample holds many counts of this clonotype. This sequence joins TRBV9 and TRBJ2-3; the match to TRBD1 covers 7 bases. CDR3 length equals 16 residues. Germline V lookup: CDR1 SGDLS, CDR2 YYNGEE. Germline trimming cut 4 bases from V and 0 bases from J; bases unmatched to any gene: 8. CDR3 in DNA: TGTGCCAGCAGCACCAGACAGGGAACTAGCACAGATACGCAGTATTTT. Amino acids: CASSTRQGTSTDTQYF.

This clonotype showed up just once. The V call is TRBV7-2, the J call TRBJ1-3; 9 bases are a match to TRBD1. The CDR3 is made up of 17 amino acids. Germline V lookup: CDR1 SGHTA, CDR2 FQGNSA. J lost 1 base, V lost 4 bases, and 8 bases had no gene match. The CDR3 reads CASSSVTGGFSGNTIYF. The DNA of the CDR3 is TGTGCCAGCAGCTCAGTGACAGGGGGATTTTCTGGAAACACCATATATTTT. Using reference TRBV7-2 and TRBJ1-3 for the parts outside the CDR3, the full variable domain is GAGVSQSPSNKVTEKGKDVELRCDPISGHTALYWYRQSLGQGLEFLIYFQGNSAPDKSGLPSDRFSAERTGGSVSTLTIQRTQQEDSAVYLCASSSVTGGFSGNTIYFGEGSWLTVV.

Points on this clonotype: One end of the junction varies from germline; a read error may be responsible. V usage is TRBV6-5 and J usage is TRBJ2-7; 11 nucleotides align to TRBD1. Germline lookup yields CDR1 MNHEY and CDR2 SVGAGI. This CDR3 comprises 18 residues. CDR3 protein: CACSYLYTGTGDRGEQYF. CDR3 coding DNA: TGTGCCTGCAGTTACCTTTATACCGGGACAGGGGACAGGGGGGAGCAGTACTTC.

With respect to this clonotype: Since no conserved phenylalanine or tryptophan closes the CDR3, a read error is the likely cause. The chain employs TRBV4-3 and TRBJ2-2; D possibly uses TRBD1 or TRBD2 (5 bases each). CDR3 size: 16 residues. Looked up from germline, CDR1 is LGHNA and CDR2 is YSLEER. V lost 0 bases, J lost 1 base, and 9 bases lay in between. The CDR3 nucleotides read TGCGCCAGCAGCCAAGAGGGGGTCATGAACACCGGGGAGCTGTTTCTT. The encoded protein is CASSQEGVMNTGELFL.

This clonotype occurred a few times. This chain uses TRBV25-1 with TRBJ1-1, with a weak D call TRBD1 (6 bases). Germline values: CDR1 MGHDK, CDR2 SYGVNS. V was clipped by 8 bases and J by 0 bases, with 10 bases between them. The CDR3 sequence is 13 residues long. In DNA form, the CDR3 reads TGTGCCAGCGGGGGGGGCCTGAACACTGAAGCTTTCTTT. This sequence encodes CASGGGLNTEAFF.